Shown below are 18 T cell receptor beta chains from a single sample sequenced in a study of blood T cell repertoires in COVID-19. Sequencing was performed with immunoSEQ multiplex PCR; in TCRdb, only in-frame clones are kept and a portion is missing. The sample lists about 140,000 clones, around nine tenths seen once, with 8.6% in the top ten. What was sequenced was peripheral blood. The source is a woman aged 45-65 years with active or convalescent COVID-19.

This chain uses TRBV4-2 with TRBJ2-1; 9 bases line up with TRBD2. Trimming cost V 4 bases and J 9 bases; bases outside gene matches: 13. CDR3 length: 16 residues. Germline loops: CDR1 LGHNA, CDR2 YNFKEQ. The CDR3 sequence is CASSPRAGGGLGEQFF. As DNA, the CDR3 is TGTGCCAGCAGCCCTCGGGCGGGGGGGGGCCTTGGTGAGCAGTTCTTC.

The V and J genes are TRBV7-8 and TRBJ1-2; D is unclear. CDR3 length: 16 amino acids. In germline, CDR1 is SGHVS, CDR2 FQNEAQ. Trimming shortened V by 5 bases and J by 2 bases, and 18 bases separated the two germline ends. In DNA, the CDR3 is TGTGCCAGCAGCCCAGGAGGGTCGAGGCCCAACTATGGCTACACCTTC. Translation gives CASSPGGSRPNYGYTF.

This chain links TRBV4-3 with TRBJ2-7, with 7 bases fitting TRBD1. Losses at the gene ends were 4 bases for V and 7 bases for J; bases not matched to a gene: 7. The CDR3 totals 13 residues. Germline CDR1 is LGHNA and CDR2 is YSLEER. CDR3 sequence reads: CASSPFTGEEQYF. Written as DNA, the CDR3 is TGCGCCAGCAGCCCCTTCACAGGGGAGGAGCAGTACTTC.

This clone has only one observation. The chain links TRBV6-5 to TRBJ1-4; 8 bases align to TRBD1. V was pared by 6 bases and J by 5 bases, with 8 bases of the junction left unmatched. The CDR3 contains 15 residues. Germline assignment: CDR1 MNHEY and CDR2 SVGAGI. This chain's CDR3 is CASRDPRQGNEKLFF. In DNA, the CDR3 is TGTGCCAGCAGGGACCCTCGACAGGGGAATGAAAAACTGTTTTTT.

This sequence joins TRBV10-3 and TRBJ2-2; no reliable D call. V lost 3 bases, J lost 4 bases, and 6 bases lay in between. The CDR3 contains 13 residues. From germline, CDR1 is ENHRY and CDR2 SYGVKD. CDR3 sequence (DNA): TGTGCCATCAGTGATGGCCGCACCGGGGAGCTGTTTTTT. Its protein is CAISDGRTGELFF.

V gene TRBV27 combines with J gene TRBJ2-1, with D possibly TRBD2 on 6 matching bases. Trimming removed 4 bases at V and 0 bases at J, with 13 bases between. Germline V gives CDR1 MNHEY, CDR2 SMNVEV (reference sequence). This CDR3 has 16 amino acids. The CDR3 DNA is TGTGCCAGCAGTTCTACTAGCCGAAGCTCCTACAATGAGCAGTTCTTC. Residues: CASSSTSRSSYNEQFF.

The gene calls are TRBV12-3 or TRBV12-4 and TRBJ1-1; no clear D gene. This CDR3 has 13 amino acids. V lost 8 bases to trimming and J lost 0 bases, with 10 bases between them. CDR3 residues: CASGGQMNTEAFF. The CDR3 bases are TGTGCCAGCGGCGGTCAAATGAACACTGAAGCTTTCTTT.

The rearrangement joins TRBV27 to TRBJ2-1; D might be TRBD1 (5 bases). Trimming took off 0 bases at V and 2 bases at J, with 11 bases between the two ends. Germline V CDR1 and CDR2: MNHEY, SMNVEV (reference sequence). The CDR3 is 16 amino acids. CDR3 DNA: TGTGCCAGCAGTTTATCGAAGGGGTCGGCCTACAATGAGCAGTTCTTC. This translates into CASSLSKGSAYNEQFF.

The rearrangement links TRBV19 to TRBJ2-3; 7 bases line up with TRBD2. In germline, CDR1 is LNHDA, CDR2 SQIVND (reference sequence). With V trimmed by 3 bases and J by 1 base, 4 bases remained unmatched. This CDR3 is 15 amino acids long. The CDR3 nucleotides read TGTGCCAGTAGTATTGGCGGGGGAGGCACAGATACGCAGTATTTT. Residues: CASSIGGGGTDTQYF.

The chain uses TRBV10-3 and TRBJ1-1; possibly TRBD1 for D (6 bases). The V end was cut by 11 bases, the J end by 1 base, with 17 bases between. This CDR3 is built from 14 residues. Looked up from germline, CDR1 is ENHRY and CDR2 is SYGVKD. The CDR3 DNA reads TGTGCCTCCACGGGGGGCCAAGAGAACACTGAAGCTTTCTTT. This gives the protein CASTGGQENTEAFF.

CDR3 sequence reads: CASSLPPRAKTHYGYTF. The DNA for the CDR3 is TGTGCCAGCAGCCTACCCCCCCGCGCCAAAACCCACTATGGCTACACCTTC. The chain couples TRBV11-2 to TRBJ1-2; no reliable D call. CDR1 and CDR2 from the germline V gene are SGHAT and FQNNGV. The CDR3 sequence is 17 residues long. Trimming shortened V by 5 bases and J by 3 bases, and 22 bases separated the two germline ends. Full variable domain (missing parts from reference TRBV11-2 and TRBJ1-2): EAGVAQSPRYKIIEKRQSVAFWCNPISGHATLYWYQQILGQGPKLLIQFQNNGVVDDSQLPKDRFSAERLKGVDSTLKIQPAKLEDSAVYLCASSLPPRAKTHYGYTFGSGTRLTVV.

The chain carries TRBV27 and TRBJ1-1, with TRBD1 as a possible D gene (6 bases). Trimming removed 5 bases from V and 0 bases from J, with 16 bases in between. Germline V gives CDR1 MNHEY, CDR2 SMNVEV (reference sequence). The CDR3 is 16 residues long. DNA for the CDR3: TGTGCCAGCAGTCCCCGGCGGGGGCGCTTGAACACTGAAGCTTTCTTT. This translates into CASSPRRGRLNTEAFF.

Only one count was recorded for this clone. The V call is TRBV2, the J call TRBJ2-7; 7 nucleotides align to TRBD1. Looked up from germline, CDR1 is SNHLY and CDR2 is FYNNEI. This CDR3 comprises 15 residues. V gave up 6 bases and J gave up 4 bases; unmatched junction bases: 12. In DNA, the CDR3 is TGTGCCAGCAGGTCAGGGGCGACAGGGTCTTACGAGCAGTACTTC. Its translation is CASRSGATGSYEQYF. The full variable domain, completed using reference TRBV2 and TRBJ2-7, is EPEVTQTPSHQVTQMGQEVILRCVPISNHLYFYWYRQILGQKVEFLVSFYNNEISEKSEIFDDQFSVERPDGSNFTLKIRSTKLEDSAMYFCASRSGATGSYEQYFGPGTRLTVT.

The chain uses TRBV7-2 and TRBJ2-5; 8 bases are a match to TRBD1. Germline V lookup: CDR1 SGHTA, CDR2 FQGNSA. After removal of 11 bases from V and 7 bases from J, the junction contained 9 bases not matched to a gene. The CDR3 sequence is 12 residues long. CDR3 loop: CAAGGLTGTQYF. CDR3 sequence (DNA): TGTGCCGCAGGGGGCCTCACAGGGACCCAGTACTTC.

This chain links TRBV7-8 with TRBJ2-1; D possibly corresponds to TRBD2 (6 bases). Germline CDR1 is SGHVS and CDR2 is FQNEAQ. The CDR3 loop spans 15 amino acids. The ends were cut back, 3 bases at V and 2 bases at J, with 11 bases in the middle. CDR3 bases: TGTGCCAGCAGCTTCAGGACTACAACCTACAATGAGCAGTTCTTC. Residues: CASSFRTTTYNEQFF.

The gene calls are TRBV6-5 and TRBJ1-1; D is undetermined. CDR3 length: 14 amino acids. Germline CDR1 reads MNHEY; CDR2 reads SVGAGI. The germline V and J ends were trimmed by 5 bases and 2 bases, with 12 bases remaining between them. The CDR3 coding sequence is TGTGCCAGCAGTCCGTCGAACGGTAACACTGAAGCTTTCTTT. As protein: CASSPSNGNTEAFF.

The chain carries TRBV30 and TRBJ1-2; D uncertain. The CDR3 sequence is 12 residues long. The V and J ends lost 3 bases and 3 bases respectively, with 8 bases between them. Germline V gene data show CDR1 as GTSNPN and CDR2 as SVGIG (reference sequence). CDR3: CAWSRGDYGYTF. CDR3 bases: TGTGCCTGGAGCCGGGGAGACTATGGCTACACCTTC.

The CDR3 nucleotides are TGTGCCAGTAGCCCAGGCCTTAGCAATCAGCCCCAGCATTTT. Translating it yields CASSPGLSNQPQHF. The chain carries TRBV19 and TRBJ1-5; D is unresolved. V shed 6 bases and J shed 0 bases, with 9 bases lying between them. Germline values: CDR1 LNHDA, CDR2 SQIVND (reference sequence). This CDR3 has 14 residues. The variable domain in full, with the rest retrieved from reference TRBV19 and TRBJ1-5, is DGGITQSPKYLFRKEGQNVTLSCEQNLNHDAMYWYRQDPGQGLRLIYYSQIVNDFQKGDIAEGYSVSREKKESFPLTVTSAQKNPTAFYLCASSPGLSNQPQHFGDGTRLSIL.